Below are 9 T cell receptor beta chains sequenced from a single sample in a study of ipilimumab plus nivolumab after autologous stem cell transplantation (TCRdb year 2021). The library was prepared using the immunoSEQ multiplex PCR assay. TCRdb obtained this table from immuneACCESS and retained in-frame rearrangements with V and J assigned. These tables miss some clones; where compared with another copy, unresolved V genes account for less than half of the shortfall, and the remainder is unexplained. This sample gives 84,000 or so clones in total; around 80% of them show up just once. The ten largest account for around 2% of the sample. This specimen was PBMCs, taken in a trial of ipilimumab plus nivolumab as post-transplant consolidation. Receptors originate from a male donor with diffuse large B-cell lymphoma.

The chain is built from TRBV14 and TRBJ1-4; D is uncertain. This CDR3 region has 17 residues. V was trimmed by 4 bases and J by 5 bases, leaving 20 bases between them. Germline values: CDR1 SGHDN, CDR2 FVKESK. CDR3 sequence (DNA): TGTGCCAGCAGCCCGGGCAAATCGGTGCAAGGGAATGAAAAACTGTTTTTT. Protein: CASSPGKSVQGNEKLFF.

This chain joins TRBV7-8 and TRBJ1-4; a possible D gene is TRBD1 (5 bases). Germline CDR1 reads SGHVS; CDR2 reads FQNEAQ. CDR3 length equals 15 residues. The ends were cut back, 1 base at V and 5 bases at J, with 11 bases in the middle. CDR3 sequence (DNA): TGTGCCAGCAGCTTAGGGGGACCGTCGAATGAAAAACTGTTTTTT. It is translated as CASSLGGPSNEKLFF. The whole variable domain, remainder taken from reference TRBV7-8 and TRBJ1-4, is GAGVSQSPRYKVAKRGQDVALRCDPISGHVSLFWYQQALGQGPEFLTYFQNEAQLDKSGLPSDRFFAERPEGSVSTLKIQRTQQEDSAVYLCASSLGGPSNEKLFFGSGTQLSVL.

The V and J genes are TRBV5-1 and TRBJ2-2; D possibly corresponds to TRBD1 (5 bases). Germline CDR1 SGHRS, CDR2 YFSETQ. Trimming pared 5 bases from V and 0 bases from J, leaving 11 bases between. This CDR3 has 15 amino acids. The CDR3 DNA is TGCGCCAGCAGACAGGCCAAGACGAACACCGGGGAGCTGTTTTTT. It yields the protein CASRQAKTNTGELFF.

J is TRBJ1-2 and V is TRBV19, with 9 positions matching TRBD1. The ends lost 1 base at V and 2 bases at J; junction bases unmatched: 8. This CDR3 comprises 17 residues. Germline lookup yields CDR1 LNHDA and CDR2 SQIVND (reference sequence). As DNA, the CDR3 is TGTGCCAGTAGTATAGTGGGAGTTGGACAGGGGAACTATGGCTACACCTTC. Its protein is CASSIVGVGQGNYGYTF.

The chain recombines TRBV19 with TRBJ2-5, with D unresolved. Germline lookup yields CDR1 LNHDA and CDR2 SQIVND (reference sequence). Trimming took 4 bases from V and 13 from J, leaving 19 bases between them. The CDR3 is 13 residues long. The CDR3 bases are TGTGCCAGTAGTACCCAAACACCTGGTACGATGTACTTC. Protein sequence: CASSTQTPGTMYF.

Remarks on this clone: The germline gene is not matched at one end of the junction; a read error may be the cause. The chain uses TRBV7-7 and TRBJ2-3; the match to TRBD2 covers 7 bases. This CDR3 contains 13 residues. Germline CDR1 is SSHAT and CDR2 is FNYEAQ (reference sequence). Written as DNA, the CDR3 is TGTGCTAGCAGCGGGGACTACACAGATACGCAGTATTTT. It specifies CASSGDYTDTQYF.

This clone was seen more than once but under ten times. V and J are TRBV2 and TRBJ2-5; D gene ambiguous. The germline gives CDR1 SNHLY, CDR2 FYNNEI. V was pared by 3 bases and J by 4 bases, with 3 bases between. The CDR3 extends over 11 amino acids. The CDR3 here is CASSDLETQYF. DNA of the CDR3: TGTGCCAGCAGTGACCTAGAGACCCAGTACTTC.

The chain couples TRBV7-6 to TRBJ1-2, with 8 bases aligning to TRBD1. Germline lookup yields CDR1 SGHVS and CDR2 FNYEAQ. The junction had 16 bases not matched to a gene; V was cut back by 5 bases and J by 8 bases. The length of the CDR3 is 16 residues. For the CDR3, the DNA is TGTGCCAGCAGCGTCTCCGGGACAGGAAGTCCTTGGGGCTACACCTTC. Its protein is CASSVSGTGSPWGYTF. The full variable domain, its missing parts supplied by reference TRBV7-6 and TRBJ1-2, is GAGVSQSPRYKVTKRGQDVALRCDPISGHVSLYWYRQALGQGPEFLTYFNYEAQQDKSGLPNDRFSAERPEGSISTLTIQRTEQRDSAMYRCASSVSGTGSPWGYTFGSGTRLTVV.

J is TRBJ1-4 and V is TRBV30, with a weak D call TRBD1 (5 bases). Trimming took 7 bases from V and 11 from J, leaving 14 bases between them. The length of the CDR3 is 11 residues. Per the germline V gene, CDR1 is GTSNPN and CDR2 is SVGIG (reference sequence). DNA for the CDR3: TGTGCCTTGGGAGGGGCGGGGAAACTGTTTTTT. Its translation is CALGGAGKLFF.